This T cell receptor (beta chain) derives from a study of tumor-infiltrating lymphocytes in primary liver carcinoma. Study as a whole: The study enrolled male and female patients aged 30 to 69 years.

Findings and limits, study-wide: A significantly higher top-250-clone fraction was recorded for tumors than for blood (p = 0.039).

CDR1 MNHNS and CDR2 SASEGT come from the germline V gene. Trimming removed 11 bases from V and 10 bases from J; junction bases left unmatched: 15. The CDR3 has 14 residues. Unsorted bulk tissue of about 18-34 mg yielded co-extracted RNA and DNA. Researchers took samples from five separate regions of each tumor. As to this clonotype: Its target is unknown.

Using a constant-region primer together with ProtoScript II reverse transcriptase, TCR beta cDNA was made from roughly 500 ng of total RNA. Sequencing libraries for TCR beta derived from three nested multiplex PCR rounds that used slightly modified ARM-PCR. Rounds one and two of PCR, each of 10 cycles, were primed with TRBV1-TRBV30 forward primers and a C-beta reverse primer. TCRdb independently ran MiXCR on the multiplex PCR reads; one entry per CDR3 protein. Among roughly 100,000 distinct CDR3 sequences listed, around 80% were seen once. The chain is built from TRBV6-1 and TRBJ2-1; 9 nucleotides align to TRBD2. The receptor was isolated from a man between 40 and 49 years old with primary liver carcinoma and hepatitis B virus infection. What was sequenced was liver tumor tissue from sampling region 3. Subset reported: tumor region T3, left-lateral pole. The CDR3 region has the DNA TGTGCCTGGTTAGCGGGAGAATTTAGCCACGAGCAGTTCTTC. This gives the protein CAWLAGEFSHEQFF.